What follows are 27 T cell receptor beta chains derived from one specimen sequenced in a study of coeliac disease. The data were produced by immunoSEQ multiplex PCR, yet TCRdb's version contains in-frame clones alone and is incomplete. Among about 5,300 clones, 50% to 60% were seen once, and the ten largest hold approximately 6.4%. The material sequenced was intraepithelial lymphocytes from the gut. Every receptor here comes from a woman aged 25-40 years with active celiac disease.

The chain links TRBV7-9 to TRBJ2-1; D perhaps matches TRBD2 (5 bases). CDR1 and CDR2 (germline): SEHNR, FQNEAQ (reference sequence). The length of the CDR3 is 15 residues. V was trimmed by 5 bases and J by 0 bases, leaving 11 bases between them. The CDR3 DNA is TGTGCCAGCAGCCCGACGGGGAACTCCTACAATGAGCAGTTCTTC. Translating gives CASSPTGNSYNEQFF.

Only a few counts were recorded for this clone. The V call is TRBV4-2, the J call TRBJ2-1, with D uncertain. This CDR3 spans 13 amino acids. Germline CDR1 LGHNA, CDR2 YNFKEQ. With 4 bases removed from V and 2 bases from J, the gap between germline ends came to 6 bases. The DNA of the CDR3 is TGTGCCAGCAGCCCTCAGACCTACAATGAGCAGTTCTTC. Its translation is CASSPQTYNEQFF.

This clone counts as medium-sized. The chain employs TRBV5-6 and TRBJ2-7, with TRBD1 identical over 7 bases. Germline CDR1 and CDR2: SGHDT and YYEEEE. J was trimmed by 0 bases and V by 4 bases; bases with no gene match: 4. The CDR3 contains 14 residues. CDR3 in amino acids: CASSAGTASYEQYF. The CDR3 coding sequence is TGTGCCAGCAGCGCCGGGACAGCCTCCTACGAGCAGTACTTC.

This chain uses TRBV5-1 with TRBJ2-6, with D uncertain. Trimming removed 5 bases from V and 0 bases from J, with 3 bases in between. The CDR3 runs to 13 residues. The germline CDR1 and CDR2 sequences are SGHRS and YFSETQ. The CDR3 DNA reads TGCGCCAGCAGTTACTCTGGGGCCAACGTCCTGACTTTC. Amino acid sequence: CASSYSGANVLTF.

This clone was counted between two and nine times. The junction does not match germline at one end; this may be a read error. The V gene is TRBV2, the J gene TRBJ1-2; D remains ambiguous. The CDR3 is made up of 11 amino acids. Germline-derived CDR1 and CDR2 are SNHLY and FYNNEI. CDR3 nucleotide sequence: TGTGCCAGCAGCGAAGACAAAGGCTACACCTTC. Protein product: CASSEDKGYTF.

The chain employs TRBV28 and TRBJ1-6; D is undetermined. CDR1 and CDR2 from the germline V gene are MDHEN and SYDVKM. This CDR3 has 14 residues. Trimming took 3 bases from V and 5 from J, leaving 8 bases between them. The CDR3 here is CASSLLSDNSPLHF. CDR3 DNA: TGTGCCAGCAGTTTGTTGTCAGATAATTCACCCCTCCACTTT.

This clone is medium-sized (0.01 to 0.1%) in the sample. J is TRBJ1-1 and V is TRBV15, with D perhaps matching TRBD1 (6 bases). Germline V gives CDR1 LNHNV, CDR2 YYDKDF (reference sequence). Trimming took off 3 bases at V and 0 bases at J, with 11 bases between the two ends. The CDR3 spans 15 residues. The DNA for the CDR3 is TGTGCCACCAGCAGGGCGCAGGGGTTGAACACTGAAGCTTTCTTT. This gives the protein CATSRAQGLNTEAFF.

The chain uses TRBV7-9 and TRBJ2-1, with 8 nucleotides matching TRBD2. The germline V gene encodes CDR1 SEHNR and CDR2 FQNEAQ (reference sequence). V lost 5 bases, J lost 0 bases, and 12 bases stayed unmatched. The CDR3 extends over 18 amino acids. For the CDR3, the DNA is TGTGCCAGCAGCCCCAACACGCGGGGGGCGAGCTCCTACAATGAGCAGTTCTTC. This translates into CASSPNTRGASSYNEQFF.

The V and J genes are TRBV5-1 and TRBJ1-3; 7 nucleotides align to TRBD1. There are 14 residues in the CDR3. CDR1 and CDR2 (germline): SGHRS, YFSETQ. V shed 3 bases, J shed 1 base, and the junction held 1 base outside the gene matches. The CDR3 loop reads CASSSTGSGNTIYF. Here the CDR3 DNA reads TGCGCCAGCAGCTCGACAGGGTCTGGAAACACCATATATTTT.

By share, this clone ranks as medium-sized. This CDR3 reads CASSIVGMNTEAFF. In DNA, the CDR3 is TGTGCCAGTAGTATAGTTGGCATGAACACTGAAGCTTTCTTT. The rearrangement joins TRBV19 to TRBJ1-1; D remains ambiguous. Germline CDR1 is LNHDA and CDR2 is SQIVND (reference sequence). The CDR3 consists of 14 residues. V lost 1 base and J lost 0, with 6 bases in between.

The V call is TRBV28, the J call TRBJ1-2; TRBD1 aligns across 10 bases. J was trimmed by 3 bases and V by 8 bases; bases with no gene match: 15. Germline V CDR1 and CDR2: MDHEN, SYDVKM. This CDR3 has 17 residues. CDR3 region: CASGSTGGGVGHYGYTF. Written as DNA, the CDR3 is TGTGCCAGCGGATCGACAGGGGGCGGAGTGGGGCACTATGGCTACACCTTC.

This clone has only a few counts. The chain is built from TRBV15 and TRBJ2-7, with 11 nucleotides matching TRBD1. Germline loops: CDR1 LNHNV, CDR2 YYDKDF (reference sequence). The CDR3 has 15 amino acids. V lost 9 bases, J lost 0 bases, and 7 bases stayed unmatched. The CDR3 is CATSPGQGASYEQYF. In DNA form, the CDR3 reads TGTGCCACAAGCCCCGGACAGGGGGCCTCCTACGAGCAGTACTTC. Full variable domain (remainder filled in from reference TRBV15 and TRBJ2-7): DAMVIQNPRYQVTQFGKPVTLSCSQTLNHNVMYWYQQKSSQAPKLLFHYYDKDFNNEADTPDNFQSRRPNTSFCFLDIRSPGLGDTAMYLCATSPGQGASYEQYFGPGTRLTVT.

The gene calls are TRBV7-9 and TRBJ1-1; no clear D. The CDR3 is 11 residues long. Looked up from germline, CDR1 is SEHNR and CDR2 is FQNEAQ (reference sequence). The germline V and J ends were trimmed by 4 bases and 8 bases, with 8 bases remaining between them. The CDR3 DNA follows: TGTGCCAGCAGCTCCGGACTCGAAGCTTTCTTT. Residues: CASSSGLEAFF.

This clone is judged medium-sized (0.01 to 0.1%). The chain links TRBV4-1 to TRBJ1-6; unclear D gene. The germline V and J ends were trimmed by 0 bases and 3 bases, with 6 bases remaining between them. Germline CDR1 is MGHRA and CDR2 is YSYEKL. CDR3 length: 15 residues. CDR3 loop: CASSQDESYNSPLHF. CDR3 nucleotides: TGCGCCAGCAGCCAAGATGAGAGCTATAATTCACCCCTCCACTTT.

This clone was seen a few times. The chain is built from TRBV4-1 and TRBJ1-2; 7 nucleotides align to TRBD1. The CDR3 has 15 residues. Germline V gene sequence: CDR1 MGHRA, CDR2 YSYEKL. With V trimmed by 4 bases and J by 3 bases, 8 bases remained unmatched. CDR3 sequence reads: CASSRADRPDYGYTF. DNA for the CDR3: TGCGCCAGCAGCCGAGCGGACAGGCCTGACTATGGCTACACCTTC.

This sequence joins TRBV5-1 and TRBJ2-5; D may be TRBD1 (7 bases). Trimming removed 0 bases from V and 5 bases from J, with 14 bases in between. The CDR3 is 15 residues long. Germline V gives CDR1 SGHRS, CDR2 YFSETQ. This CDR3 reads CASSLVGGGGETQYF. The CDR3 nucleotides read TGCGCCAGCAGCTTGGTCGGAGGGGGCGGCGAGACCCAGTACTTC.

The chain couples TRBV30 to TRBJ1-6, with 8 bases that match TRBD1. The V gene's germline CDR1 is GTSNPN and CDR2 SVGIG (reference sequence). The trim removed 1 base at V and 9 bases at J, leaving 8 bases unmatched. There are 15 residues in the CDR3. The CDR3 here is CAWSETGEAASPLHF. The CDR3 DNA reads TGTGCCTGGAGTGAGACAGGGGAAGCGGCTTCACCCCTCCACTTT.

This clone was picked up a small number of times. This chain's CDR3 is CASSLTGGLSPLHF. DNA for the CDR3: TGTGCCAGCAGCCTAACAGGGGGCTTATCACCCCTCCACTTT. The chain links TRBV5-8 to TRBJ1-6, with 9 nucleotides matching TRBD1. Trimming took 4 bases from V and 10 from J; bases not matched to a gene: 6. The CDR3 has 14 residues. Germline V CDR1 and CDR2: SGHTS, YDEGEE. Full variable domain (outside the CDR3, taken from reference TRBV5-8 and TRBJ1-6): EAGVTQSPTHLIKTRGQQATLRCSPISGHTSVYWYQQALGLGLQFLLWYDEGEERNRGNFPPRFSGRQFPNYSSELNVNALELEDSALYLCASSLTGGLSPLHFGNGTRLTVT.

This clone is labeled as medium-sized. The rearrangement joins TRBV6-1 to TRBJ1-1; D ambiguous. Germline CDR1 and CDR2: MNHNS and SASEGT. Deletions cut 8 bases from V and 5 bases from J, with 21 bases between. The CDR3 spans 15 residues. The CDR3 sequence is CASSNSGSGRTEAFF. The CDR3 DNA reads TGTGCCAGCTCTAATTCGGGGTCAGGTCGGACTGAAGCTTTCTTT.

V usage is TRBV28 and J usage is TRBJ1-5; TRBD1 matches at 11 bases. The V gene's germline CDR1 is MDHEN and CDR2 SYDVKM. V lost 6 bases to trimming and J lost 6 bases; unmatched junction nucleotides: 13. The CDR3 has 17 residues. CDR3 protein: CASSQWTGGASGQPQHF. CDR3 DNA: TGTGCCAGCAGCCAGTGGACAGGGGGCGCGTCAGGTCAGCCCCAGCATTTT. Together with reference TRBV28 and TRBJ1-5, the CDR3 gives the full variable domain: DVKVTQSSRYLVKRTGEKVFLECVQDMDHENMFWYRQDPGLGLRLIYFSYDVKMKEKGDIPEGYSVSREKKERFSLILESASTNQTSMYLCASSQWTGGASGQPQHFGDGTRLSIL.

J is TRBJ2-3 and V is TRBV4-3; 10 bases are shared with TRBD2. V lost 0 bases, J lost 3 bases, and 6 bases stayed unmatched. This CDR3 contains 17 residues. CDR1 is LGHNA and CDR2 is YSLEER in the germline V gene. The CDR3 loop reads CASSQDGASGGTDTQYF. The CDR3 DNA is TGCGCCAGCAGCCAAGATGGTGCTAGCGGGGGAACAGATACGCAGTATTTT.

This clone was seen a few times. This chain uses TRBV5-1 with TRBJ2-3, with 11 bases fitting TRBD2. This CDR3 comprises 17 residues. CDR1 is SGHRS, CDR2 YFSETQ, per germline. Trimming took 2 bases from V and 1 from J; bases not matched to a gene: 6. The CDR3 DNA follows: TGCGCCAGCAGCTTTGGGACGACTAGCGGGGGCACAGATACGCAGTATTTT. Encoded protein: CASSFGTTSGGTDTQYF.

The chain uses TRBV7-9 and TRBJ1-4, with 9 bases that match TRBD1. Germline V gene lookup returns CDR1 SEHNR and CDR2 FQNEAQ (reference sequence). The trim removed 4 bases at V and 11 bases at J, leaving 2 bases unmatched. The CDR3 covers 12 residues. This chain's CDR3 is CASSSGQGKLFF. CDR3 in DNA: TGTGCCAGCAGCTCCGGACAGGGGAAACTGTTTTTT. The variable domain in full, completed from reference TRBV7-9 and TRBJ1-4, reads DTGVSQNPRHKITKRGQNVTFRCDPISEHNRLYWYRQTLGQGPEFLTYFQNEAQLEKSRLLSDRFSAERPKGSFSTLEIQRTEQGDSAMYLCASSSGQGKLFFGSGTQLSVL.

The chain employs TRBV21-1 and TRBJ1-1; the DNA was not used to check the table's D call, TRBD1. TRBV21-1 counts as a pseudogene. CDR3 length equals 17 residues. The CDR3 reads CASSPRPQKGFNTEAFF. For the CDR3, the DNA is TGTGCCAGCAGCCCACGTCCGCAAAAGGGGTTTAACACTGAAGCTTTCTTT.

The CDR3 sequence is CASSTDRVSYEQYF. The CDR3 DNA reads as TGTGCCAGCAGCACCGACAGGGTTTCATACGAGCAGTACTTC. The gene calls are TRBV5-4 and TRBJ2-7; 7 nucleotides match TRBD1. The V gene end was trimmed by 4 bases and the J gene end by 4 bases; junction bases not matched to a gene: 8. The CDR3 is 14 residues long. Germline V CDR1 and CDR2: SGHNT, YYREEE (reference sequence).

The CDR3 protein is CASSLGHTDTQYF. CDR3 bases: TGTGCCAGCAGCCTGGGACATACAGATACGCAGTATTTT. J is TRBJ2-3 and V is TRBV7-3; D perhaps matches TRBD1 (6 bases). V was clipped by 5 bases and J by 3 bases, with 9 bases between them. CDR3 length: 13 residues. Germline V CDR1 and CDR2: SGHTA, FQGTGA.

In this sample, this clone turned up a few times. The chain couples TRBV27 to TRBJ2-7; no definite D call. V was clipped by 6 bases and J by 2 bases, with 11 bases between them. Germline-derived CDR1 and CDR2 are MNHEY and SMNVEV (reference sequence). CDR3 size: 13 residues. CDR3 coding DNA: TGTGCCAGCAGGTTAACACCAGCCTACGAGCAGTACTTC. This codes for CASRLTPAYEQYF.